This T cell receptor (beta chain) comes out of a study of T cell changes during pregnancy in multiple sclerosis. Assay: immunoSEQ multiplex PCR; the TCRdb copy retains only in-frame clones and omits some. This repertoire shows 55,000 to 65,000 clones, over 80% found once; its top ten account for 0.85% to 0.95%. The receptor comes from a female donor in good health, enrolled as a control in a pregnancy study. Sequencing used peripheral blood, obtained in the first trimester of pregnancy.

The CDR3 DNA follows: TGCGCCAGCAGCTTCGGGACAGGGGGCTACGAGCAGTACTTC. Translation gives CASSFGTGGYEQYF. The J gene is TRBJ2-7, the V gene TRBV5-1, with 11 bases lining up with TRBD1. V lost 2 bases, J lost 3 bases, and 1 base stayed unmatched. CDR1 and CDR2 (germline): SGHRS, YFSETQ. The CDR3 sequence is 14 residues long.